This is a list of T cell receptor beta chains from one sample in a study of T cell repertoires in aging, cancer and after chemotherapy. TCRdb analysed the multiplex PCR reads with MiXCR anew, one entry per CDR3 protein. The sample has approximately 10,000 distinct CDR3 sequences, 30% seen once; the top ten hold 1.9%. The material sequenced was blood. Receptors were obtained from a human donor in good health. CDR3s include the opening cysteine and the closing phenylalanine or tryptophan. The order of the fields is CDR3 DNA, CDR3 protein, clone size, D gene, J gene, V gene. The D gene is left open where the match is weak. Clone size appears in some rows only: once, few, many, or a class for an expanded clone.

TGCGCCAGCAGCCAAGATGGGCTAGCGGGAAGAGACGAGCAGTACTTC,CASSQDGLAGRDEQYF,-,TRBD2,TRBJ2-7,TRBV4-3
TGTGCCAGCAGCAAAGAACGGGGGACGAACACTGAAGCTTTCTTT,CASSKERGTNTEAFF,-,-,TRBJ1-1,TRBV21-1
TGTGCCAGCAGTGAGGGGGTGTCTCGGGCTTTCTTT,CASSEGVSRAFF,few,-,TRBJ1-1,TRBV6-5
TGTGCCATCAGTGAGCTTGGACTAGCGGTTACCAGCAATGAGCAGTTCTTC,CAISELGLAVTSNEQFF,few,TRBD2,TRBJ2-1,TRBV10-3
TGTGCCAGCAGTTCTCGAAATTACGCTGGAAACACCATATATTTT,CASSSRNYAGNTIYF,-,-,TRBJ1-3,TRBV27
TGTGCCAGCCGTGAGGCGCGACTAGCTCTGGGCGAGCAGTACTTC,CASREARLALGEQYF,few,TRBD2,TRBJ2-7,TRBV6-2/TRBV6-3
TGCAGTGCTAGTAGGGTGACGCTAGCGGGGCGCTACGAGCAGTACTTC,CSASRVTLAGRYEQYF,-,TRBD2,TRBJ2-7,TRBV20-1
TGTGCCAGCAGTTCGGGCGGGGCGAAACCCGATGGGTACTTC,CASSSGGAKPDGYF,-,-,TRBJ2-7,TRBV28
TGCAGCGTTGGAGTTGGGGCATCGGGGGCCAACGTCCTGACTTTC,CSVGVGASGANVLTF,medium-sized,-,TRBJ2-6,TRBV29-1
TGTGCCAGCAGTCCAACAACAGGGAGCTCCTACAATGAGCAGTTCTTC,CASSPTTGSSYNEQFF,-,-,TRBJ2-1,TRBV12-3/TRBV12-4
TGTGCCAGCAGCCTGACGGAGTCGGCAGATACGCAGTATTTT,CASSLTESADTQYF,once,-,TRBJ2-3,TRBV12-3/TRBV12-4
TGTGCCACCCTATCATTCTATGGCTACACCTTC,CATLSFYGYTF,medium-sized,-,TRBJ1-2,TRBV27
TGTGCCTGGAGTCCAACCTTCCTAGGGTACGAGCAGTACTTC,CAWSPTFLGYEQYF,medium-sized,-,TRBJ2-7,TRBV30
TGCGCCAGCAGTGGCGGACAGGTGAGCGAGCAGTACTTC,CASSGGQVSEQYF,few,TRBD1,TRBJ2-7,TRBV10-1
TGTGCCAGCAGCCCTGGCCCGGGAAGCACAGATACGCAGTATTTT,CASSPGPGSTDTQYF,few,-,TRBJ2-3,TRBV7-4
TGTGCCACCAGCAAAGACAGGACCCGCTCTGGAAACACCATATATTTT,CATSKDRTRSGNTIYF,medium-sized,-,TRBJ1-3,TRBV15
TGTGCCAGCAGCATAGACGGACGGGCCTCATATGGCTACACCTTC,CASSIDGRASYGYTF,few,-,TRBJ1-2,TRBV7-2
TGTGCCAGCAGTTTCATCAGGACCTCCTACAATGAGCAGTTCTTC,CASSFIRTSYNEQFF,-,-,TRBJ2-1,TRBV28
TGTGCCAGCTACGACAGGGTTGCAGGTGGGGCCAACGTCCTGACTTTC,CASYDRVAGGANVLTF,medium-sized,TRBD1,TRBJ2-6,TRBV6-5
TGCGCCAGCAGCTTGGCCTTTGGGCCTAACTATGGCTACACCTTC,CASSLAFGPNYGYTF,-,-,TRBJ1-2,TRBV5-1
TGTGCCACCAGTGCGGCGAACATTCAGTACTTC,CATSAANIQYF,-,-,TRBJ2-4,TRBV24-1
TGCAGTGCTAGAGATTGGGGGGGTCAGCAAGAGACCCAGTACTTC,CSARDWGGQQETQYF,few,TRBD2,TRBJ2-5,TRBV20-1
TGTGCCAGCAGTTACCTGGACAGCTCGAACACCGGGGAGCTGTTTTTT,CASSYLDSSNTGELFF,few,-,TRBJ2-2,TRBV6-5
TGTGCCAGCAGCTTTGGGGACAGACATCGGACAGATACGCAGTATTTT,CASSFGDRHRTDTQYF,-,TRBD1,TRBJ2-3,TRBV7-9
TGTGCCAGCAGCTTCCAGGGGAATGAGCAGTTCTTC,CASSFQGNEQFF,-,-,TRBJ2-1,TRBV7-9
TGTGCCATCAGTGGATCGACTAGCGGGGTACTTGGGACAAACAATGAGCAGTTCTTC,CAISGSTSGVLGTNNEQFF,-,TRBD2,TRBJ2-1,TRBV10-3
TGCAGCGTTGAAAGGACAGGTAACTCCTACGAGCAGTACTTC,CSVERTGNSYEQYF,medium-sized,TRBD1,TRBJ2-7,TRBV29-1
TGTGCCAGCAGCTTGGAAGAGGGCGGGGGGGCATCCTACGAGCAGTACTTC,CASSLEEGGGASYEQYF,-,TRBD2,TRBJ2-7,TRBV7-2
TGTGCCAGCAGTGTGACGGGGACTAATGAAAAACTGTTTTTT,CASSVTGTNEKLFF,few,-,TRBJ1-4,TRBV6-4
TGTGCCAGCACCGCGACAGCCCACCAAGAGACCCAGTACTTC,CASTATAHQETQYF,-,-,TRBJ2-5,TRBV7-6
TGCAGTGCTACCCAGGGGGAGTATGGCTACACCTTC,CSATQGEYGYTF,-,TRBD1,TRBJ1-2,TRBV20-1
TGTGCCAGCAGTGAAGAGGGACAAGGCGGCTACACCTTC,CASSEEGQGGYTF,medium-sized,-,TRBJ1-2,TRBV6-1
TGCAGTGCTGTCCCTAGCGGATACAATGAGCAGTTCTTC,CSAVPSGYNEQFF,-,TRBD2,TRBJ2-1,TRBV20-1
TGTGCCAGCAGACGACAGGGAGTCTACGAGCAGTACTTC,CASRRQGVYEQYF,few,TRBD1,TRBJ2-7,TRBV28
TGTGCCACCAGCAGAGTTTCGACGGCTACGCAGTATTTT,CATSRVSTATQYF,few,-,TRBJ2-3,TRBV15
TGTGCCAGCACGATATCCGGACAGGGTGAAGTGAGAGGCTACACCTTC,CASTISGQGEVRGYTF,-,TRBD1,TRBJ1-2,TRBV28
TGTGCCAGCACACCTCGGCAGGGGACGACTGAAGCTTTCTTT,CASTPRQGTTEAFF,few,-,TRBJ1-1,TRBV6-5
TGTGCCATCAGTGAGTCGAAAACTAGCGGGTGGAATGAGCAGTTCTTC,CAISESKTSGWNEQFF,few,TRBD2,TRBJ2-1,TRBV10-3
TGCAGCGTTGCGGACAGGGCCAGGGGCACTGAAGCTTTCTTT,CSVADRARGTEAFF,medium-sized,TRBD1,TRBJ1-1,TRBV29-1
TGTGCCAGCAGTTACCTACAGCCGTACCAAGAGACCCAGTACTTC,CASSYLQPYQETQYF,once,-,TRBJ2-5,TRBV6-5
TGCGCCAGCAGCTTGGTTGCAGGGGCCCGAAACACCATATATTTT,CASSLVAGARNTIYF,-,-,TRBJ1-3,TRBV5-1
TGTGCCAGCAGTGAGGAGGGGGCCGGAAACACCATATATTTT,CASSEEGAGNTIYF,few,TRBD1,TRBJ1-3,TRBV25-1
TGTGCCAGCAGTCCCGGGGGGCAGGGCGGGGAGCTGTTTTTT,CASSPGGQGGELFF,-,-,TRBJ2-2,TRBV5-4
-,CASSSSGNYGYTF,few,-,TRBJ1-2,TRBV28
TGTGCCAGCAGTGAAGGGTCTGGGGCCAACGTCCTGACTTTC,CASSEGSGANVLTF,large,-,TRBJ2-6,TRBV6-1
TGTGCCAGCAGCCCAACCACAGGGGGTACGCAGTATTTT,CASSPTTGGTQYF,-,TRBD1,TRBJ2-3,TRBV5-5
TGTGCCTGGACGACCGGGGCCACAGATACGCAGTATTTT,CAWTTGATDTQYF,-,-,TRBJ2-3,TRBV30
TGTGCCAGCAGTCTAACCAGGGGTAATCAGCCCCAGCATTTT,CASSLTRGNQPQHF,medium-sized,-,TRBJ1-5,TRBV6-5
TGTGCCAGCAGTCCCCCTCGGGACAGGCACTACGAGCAGTACTTC,CASSPPRDRHYEQYF,-,TRBD1,TRBJ2-7,TRBV6-4
TGTGCCAGCAGTAAGGACAGGGGAAGTGGCTACACCTTC,CASSKDRGSGYTF,medium-sized,TRBD1,TRBJ1-2,TRBV7-2
TGCGCCAGCAGGGAGGATTCCCTAGCCAAAAACATTCAGTACTTC,CASREDSLAKNIQYF,once,-,TRBJ2-4,TRBV10-2
TGCGCCAGCAGTGGGGGTACTAGCGGGAGGTCGTCCCAGTACTTC,CASSGGTSGRSSQYF,few,TRBD2,TRBJ2-5,TRBV10-1
TGTGCCAGCAAAAGGTTTACTGCTGGGGAGCTGTTTTTT,CASKRFTAGELFF,few,-,TRBJ2-2,TRBV27
TGTGCCAGCAGCTTGAGATTGGGTAGCGGTCTAGATACGCAGTATTTT,CASSLRLGSGLDTQYF,-,-,TRBJ2-3,TRBV7-6
TGTGCCAGCCGACAGGGAGGGTCAGAAAACACCATATATTTT,CASRQGGSENTIYF,few,TRBD1,TRBJ1-3,TRBV28
TGTGCCTGGAGTAGTTTCGGACTAGCGGGAGGTGCCGGGGAGCTGTTTTTT,CAWSSFGLAGGAGELFF,-,TRBD2,TRBJ2-2,TRBV30
TGTGCCAGCAGCGGAATGGGGACTAGCGGCTCCTACAATGAGCAGTTCTTC,CASSGMGTSGSYNEQFF,once,TRBD2,TRBJ2-1,TRBV7-2
TGTGCCATCTCTATGGGCGGGAGGGGGTACAATGAGCAGTTCTTC,CAISMGGRGYNEQFF,-,TRBD2,TRBJ2-1,TRBV10-3
TGTGCCAGCAGTCCACAACGACAGGGGGCCATAATGCAGCCCCAGCATTTT,CASSPQRQGAIMQPQHF,few,TRBD1,TRBJ1-5,TRBV6-6
TGCAGTGCTAGAGGTACAGGGGGTTCCTACGAGCAGTACTTC,CSARGTGGSYEQYF,few,TRBD1,TRBJ2-7,TRBV20-1